This TCR beta chain is drawn from a study of T cell changes during pregnancy in multiple sclerosis. The protocol was immunoSEQ multiplex PCR, while the TCRdb copy is restricted to in-frame clones and leaves out a portion. The table has 40,000 to 55,000 clones, around 93% seen once. Germline CDR1 is MDHEN and CDR2 is SYDVKM. This CDR3 region has 14 residues. V lost 2 bases to trimming and J lost 2 bases, with 7 bases between them. The receptor comes from a female donor with multiple sclerosis, enrolled in a pregnancy study. The rearrangement links TRBV28 to TRBJ2-1; TRBD2 might be the D (5 bases). The sample was CD8+ T cells from peripheral blood mononuclear cells, taken in the first trimester of pregnancy. CDR3 region: CASSLPGTYNEQFF. CDR3 in DNA: TGTGCCAGCAGTTTACCGGGAACCTACAATGAGCAGTTCTTC.